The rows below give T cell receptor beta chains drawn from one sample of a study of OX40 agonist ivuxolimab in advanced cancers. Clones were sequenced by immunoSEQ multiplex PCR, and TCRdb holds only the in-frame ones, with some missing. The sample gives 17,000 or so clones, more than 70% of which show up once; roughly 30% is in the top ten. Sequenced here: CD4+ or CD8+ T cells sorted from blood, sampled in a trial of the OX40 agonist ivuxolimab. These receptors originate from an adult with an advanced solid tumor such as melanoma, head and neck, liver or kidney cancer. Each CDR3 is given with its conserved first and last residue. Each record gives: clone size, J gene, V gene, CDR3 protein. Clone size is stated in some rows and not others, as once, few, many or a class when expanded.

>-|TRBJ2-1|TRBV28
CASSPNGFEQFF
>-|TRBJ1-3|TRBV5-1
CASSPEDRSDSGNTIYF
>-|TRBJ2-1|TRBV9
CASSVAGSRGYNEQFF
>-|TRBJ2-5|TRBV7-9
CASSLGDRVIRETQYF
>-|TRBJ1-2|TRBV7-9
CASSQPPLQGDYGYTF
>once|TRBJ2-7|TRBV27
CASSLTSGSYEQYF
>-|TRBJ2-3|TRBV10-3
CAISVAGTTYSTDTQYF
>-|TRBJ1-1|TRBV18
CASSPGAANTEAFF
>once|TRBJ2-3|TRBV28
CASTQRGGTDTQYF
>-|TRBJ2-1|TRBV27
CATRGGSYNEQFF
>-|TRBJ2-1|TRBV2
CASRIGYNEQFF
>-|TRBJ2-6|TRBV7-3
CASSLVSEGANVLTF
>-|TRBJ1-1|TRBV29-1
CSVENFKGQSIKNTEAFF
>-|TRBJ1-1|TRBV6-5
CASSEGQNTEAFF
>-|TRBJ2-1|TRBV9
CASSETGGNEQFF
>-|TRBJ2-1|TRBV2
CASSSLGVGYNEQFF
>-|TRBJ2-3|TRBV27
CASSLLQGGTDTQYF
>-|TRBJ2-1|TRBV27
CASSSPGPPYNEQFF
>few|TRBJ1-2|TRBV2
CASSPWGQGPYGYTF
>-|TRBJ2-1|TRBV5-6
CASSHNTGLAGINEQFF
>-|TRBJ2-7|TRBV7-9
CASSHRQGGYEQYF
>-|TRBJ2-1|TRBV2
CASSEGGWEPQDEQFF
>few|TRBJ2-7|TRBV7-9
CASSLGASLGQYF
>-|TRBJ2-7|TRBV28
CASSFVQSSPYEQYF
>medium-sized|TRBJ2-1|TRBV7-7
CASSSGLSSYNEQFF
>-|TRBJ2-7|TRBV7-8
CASSSAGGTYEQYF
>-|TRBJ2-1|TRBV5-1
CASSLVTGAYNEQFF
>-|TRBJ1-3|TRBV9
CASSWAGNTIYF
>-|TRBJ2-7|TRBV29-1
CSVGPSGTYEQYF
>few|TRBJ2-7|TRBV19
CASSITGQSYEQYF
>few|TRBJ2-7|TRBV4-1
CASSQVLAGANYEQYF
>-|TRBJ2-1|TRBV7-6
CASSLSGGNEQFF
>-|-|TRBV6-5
CASSGTRQGLDEQYF
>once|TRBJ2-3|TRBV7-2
CASSKGTDTQYF
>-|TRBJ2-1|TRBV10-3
CAISDPGGETKSSYNEQFF
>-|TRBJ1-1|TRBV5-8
CASSFAGGTEAFF
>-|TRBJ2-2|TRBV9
CASSAYRKGGTGELFF
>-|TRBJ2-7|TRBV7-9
CASSSHTYEQYF
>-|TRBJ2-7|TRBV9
CASSGGRQGDPYEQYF
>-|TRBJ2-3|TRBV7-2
CASSSPPLSGQTDTQYF
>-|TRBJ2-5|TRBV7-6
CASSPSGGLQETQYF
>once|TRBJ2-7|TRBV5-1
CASSLADRAIYEQYF
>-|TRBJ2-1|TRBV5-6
CASNVGTGEQFF
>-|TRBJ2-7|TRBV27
CASSPTGSSYEQYF
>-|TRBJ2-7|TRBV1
CTSSPLAGVSYEQYF
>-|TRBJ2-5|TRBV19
CASSDTASGGLETQYF
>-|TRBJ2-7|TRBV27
CASSKDRSVYEQYF
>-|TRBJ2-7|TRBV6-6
CASSRTSGPHEQYF
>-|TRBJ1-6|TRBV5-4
CASSFMRPAGDSPLHF